These T cell receptor beta chains were read from a single sample in a study of technical replicates of blood from a handful of donors. The table came from immunoSEQ multiplex PCR; TCRdb's copy has only in-frame clones and leaves some out. The table records under 50,000 clones, around 97% of them present only once. Sequencing was done on a sample of T cells isolated from PBMCs. These receptor sequences come from a human donor in good health. Each CDR3 is given with its conserved first and last residue. A D gene is named only where the DNA matches it firmly. Clone size is not always given. Where it is, it says once, few, many or a class for expanded clones.

TRBJ2-1,-,TRBV19,-,TGTGCCAGTTCAGTTAGCGATAACACCTACAATGAGCAGTTCTTC,CASSVSDNTYNEQFF
TRBJ1-1,-,TRBV7-2,-,TGTGCCAGCAGCTTGGAGGCAGGGGTAACTGAAGCTTTCTTT,CASSLEAGVTEAFF
TRBJ2-7,-,TRBV7-6,-,TGTGCCAGCAGCTTAGCTCCCCAGGCCTACGAGCAGTACTTC,CASSLAPQAYEQYF
TRBJ2-7,-,TRBV5-6,TRBD1,TGTGCCAGCAGCTTAGACAGGGGCGAGCAGTACTTC,CASSLDRGEQYF
TRBJ2-5,once,TRBV11-2,-,TGTGCCAGCAGCTCACAAGGCAGGGAGACCCAGTACTTC,CASSSQGRETQYF
TRBJ1-3,-,TRBV18,-,TGTGCCAGCTCACCAATGGCCGTATCTGGAAACACCATATATTTT,CASSPMAVSGNTIYF
TRBJ2-7,-,TRBV9,-,TGTGCCAGCAGCGTCGGGATTCCCGACTACGAGCAGTACTTC,CASSVGIPDYEQYF
TRBJ1-5,-,TRBV5-1,-,TGCGCCAGCAGCCTTGGCGGGGCAGAGCCCCAGCATTTT,CASSLGGAEPQHF
TRBJ2-5,-,TRBV7-9,TRBD2,TGTGCCAGCAGCAACAGACTAGCGGGAGTTGGGGAGACCCAGTACTTC,CASSNRLAGVGETQYF
TRBJ2-7,-,TRBV28,-,TGTGCCAGCAGCCCGACAGGAGCGGACTACGAGCAGTACTTC,CASSPTGADYEQYF
TRBJ2-1,-,TRBV4-2,TRBD2,TGTGCCAGCAGCCACCTTTTTACCGGGACTAGTTCATACAATGAGCAGTTCTTC,CASSHLFTGTSSYNEQFF
TRBJ1-5,-,TRBV4-3,-,TGCGCCAGCAGCCAGGTACAGGATCAGCCCCAGCATTTT,CASSQVQDQPQHF
TRBJ1-4,-,TRBV5-6,-,TGTGCCAGCAGCTTGATAGACTACGCAACTAATGAAAAACTGTTTTTT,CASSLIDYATNEKLFF
TRBJ1-2,-,TRBV7-2,-,TGTGCCAGCAGCTTAGCGGCAGATTATAACTATGGCTACACCTTC,CASSLAADYNYGYTF
TRBJ2-3,-,TRBV7-7,TRBD2,TGTGCCAGCAGCCGAGCGGGGGCTGATACGCAGTATTTT,CASSRAGADTQYF
TRBJ2-7,-,TRBV6-5,-,TGTGCCAGCAGCCGCGACAGGAGCGAGCAGTACTTC,CASSRDRSEQYF
TRBJ2-1,-,TRBV15,-,TGTGCCATCCCAGGGGATGAGCAGTTCTTC,CAIPGDEQFF
TRBJ2-7,-,TRBV2,TRBD2,TGTGCCAGCAGTGAGGGGACTAGCGGGACCTACGAGCAGTACTTC,CASSEGTSGTYEQYF
TRBJ1-1,-,TRBV29-1,-,TGCAGCGTTTTTCTGACTGAAGCTTTCTTT,CSVFLTEAFF
TRBJ2-2,once,TRBV5-4,TRBD2,TGTGCCAGCAGCTCCGCGGGAGTTGGAGACACCGGGGAGCTGTTTTTT,CASSSAGVGDTGELFF
TRBJ2-2,-,TRBV10-2,TRBD1,TGCGCCAGCAGGGGACAGGGCGACACCGGGGAGCTGTTTTTT,CASRGQGDTGELFF
TRBJ2-7,-,TRBV9,-,TGTGCCGAAAAGTCGGGGGACTGCGAGCAGTACTTC,CAEKSGDCEQYF
TRBJ2-2,-,TRBV7-8,-,TGTGCCAGCAGTTTAATCACCGCGGGTTACACCGGGGAGCTGTTTTTT,CASSLITAGYTGELFF
TRBJ2-2,-,TRBV28,TRBD2,TGTGCCAGCAGTACACTAGCGGACCTACCCGGGGAGCTGTTTTTT,CASSTLADLPGELFF
TRBJ2-1,-,TRBV6-4,TRBD1,TGTGCCAGCAGGAGACAGGGAACGAGCTCCTACAATGAGCAGTTCTTC,CASRRQGTSSYNEQFF
TRBJ2-3,-,TRBV7-8,TRBD2,TGTGCCAGCAGCTTAGAATTTTTGCGGGAGTCGAAAGATACGCAGTATTTT,CASSLEFLRESKDTQYF
TRBJ1-5,-,TRBV19,TRBD1,TGTGCCAGTAGTGTCGGACAGGGGCGACAGCCCCAGCATTTT,CASSVGQGRQPQHF
TRBJ2-7,-,TRBV28,-,TGTGCCAGCAGTTACTTAGTTGCAGGGAAGAATGGTTACGAGCAGTACTTC,CASSYLVAGKNGYEQYF
TRBJ1-1,once,TRBV27,TRBD1,TGTGCCAGCAGCTACAGGGGCTTGGGCACTGAAGCTTTCTTT,CASSYRGLGTEAFF
TRBJ2-7,-,TRBV5-6,-,TGTGCCAGCAGCTTATCTTCCAGCGGCGAGCAGTACTTC,CASSLSSSGEQYF
TRBJ1-2,once,TRBV6-5,-,TGTGCCAGCAGCGTGACCGGGACACTGAACTATGGCTACACCTTC,CASSVTGTLNYGYTF
TRBJ1-1,-,TRBV7-3,-,TGTGCCAGCAGCCCGGACAGAACTGAAGCTTTCTTT,CASSPDRTEAFF
TRBJ1-1,-,TRBV29-1,-,TGCAGCGTTGAAGTAACTCCAGGGGTCACTGAAGCTTTCTTT,CSVEVTPGVTEAFF
TRBJ2-2,-,TRBV5-4,-,TGTGCCAGCAGCCGATCAGGCCCCCGCGGGGAGCTGTTTTTT,CASSRSGPRGELFF
TRBJ1-1,-,TRBV6-1,-,TGTGCCAGCAATATGGGACTGAATGCTTTCTTT,CASNMGLNAFF
TRBJ1-2,-,TRBV19,TRBD1,TGTGCCAGTAGTATTTCCCGTGAGACAGGGACGACGGGCTACACCTTC,CASSISRETGTTGYTF
TRBJ1-1,once,TRBV7-9,TRBD1,TGTGCCAGCAGCGACGACAGGGCCTCCGAAGCTTTCTTT,CASSDDRASEAFF
TRBJ1-5,-,TRBV4-3,TRBD1,TGCGCCAGCAGCCAAGACTTAGGGACAGATTATCAGCCCCAGCATTTT,CASSQDLGTDYQPQHF
TRBJ2-7,-,TRBV7-9,-,TGTGCCAGCAGCTCGGGAGTGAACGAGCAGTACTTC,CASSSGVNEQYF